Listed here are 10 T cell receptor beta chains from one sample, sequenced in a study of T cell repertoires in cytomegalovirus infection. A single record per CDR3 protein comes from TCRdb applying MiXCR to the reads. The sample yields around 130,000 distinct CDR3 sequences, 8% to 9% seen once. Input material: PBMCs. The receptors were gathered from a human donor in good health (CMV status not recorded). Some clones in this sample may be carry-over from other donors' samples.

This clonotype was counted at least ten times. This sequence joins TRBV2 and TRBJ1-5, with a tentative D call TRBD1 (6 bases). This CDR3 is built from 15 residues. Germline CDR1 reads SNHLY; CDR2 reads FYNNEI. V was cut by 2 bases and J by 0 bases, with 8 bases left in between. This chain's CDR3 is CASSETGNSNQPQHF. For the CDR3, the DNA is TGTGCCAGCAGTGAAACAGGGAATAGCAATCAGCCCCAGCATTTT. The variable domain in full, with the rest retrieved from reference TRBV2 and TRBJ1-5, is EPEVTQTPSHQVTQMGQEVILRCVPISNHLYFYWYRQILGQKVEFLVSFYNNEISEKSEIFDDQFSVERPDGSNFTLKIRSTKLEDSAMYFCASSETGNSNQPQHFGDGTRLSIL.

This clonotype was observed at least ten times. The chain joins TRBV2 to TRBJ2-1; 7 bases are a match to TRBD1. The V gene's germline CDR1 is SNHLY and CDR2 FYNNEI. The J segment lost 4 bases and the V segment lost 4 bases, leaving 7 bases of the junction unmatched. The CDR3 spans 15 residues. CDR3 sequence reads: CASSVETGSYNEQFF. CDR3 bases: TGTGCCAGCAGTGTAGAGACAGGGAGTTACAATGAGCAGTTCTTC.

This clonotype is judged medium-sized. The V call is TRBV7-8, the J call TRBJ2-5, with 10 bases that match TRBD2. V gave up 5 bases and J gave up 5 bases; unmatched junction bases: 8. The CDR3 covers 15 residues. CDR1 and CDR2 (germline): SGHVS, FQNEAQ. CDR3 sequence reads: CASSLVLAGRETQYF. DNA for the CDR3: TGTGCCAGCAGCCTCGTACTAGCGGGGAGGGAGACCCAGTACTTC.

The table lists this clonotype with many counts. The chain combines TRBV5-6 with TRBJ2-1, with 12 bases lining up with TRBD2. From germline, CDR1 is SGHDT and CDR2 YYEEEE. This CDR3 is built from 15 residues. Germline trimming cut 0 bases from V and 10 bases from J; bases unmatched to any gene: 5. DNA for the CDR3: TGTGCCAGCAGCTTGGTACCGGGACTAGCGGGCGAGCAGTTCTTC. Protein sequence: CASSLVPGLAGEQFF.

This clonotype was seen ten or more times. The genes are TRBV12-3 or TRBV12-4 and TRBJ1-4, with TRBD1 matching 9 bases. The CDR3 has 14 residues. The V and J ends lost 6 bases and 5 bases, in that order; junction bases with no gene match: 4. In DNA form, the CDR3 reads TGTGCCAGCAGGAAGGACAGGGGAAATGAAAAACTGTTTTTT. Its protein product is CASRKDRGNEKLFF.

This clonotype was counted many times. The chain employs TRBV5-1 and TRBJ1-1; TRBD1 matches at 10 bases. Germline V CDR1 and CDR2: SGHRS, YFSETQ. V lost 2 bases, J lost 4 bases, and 5 bases stayed unmatched. This CDR3 has 15 residues. CDR3 sequence reads: CASSLGTGAGTEAFF. Here the CDR3 DNA reads TGCGCCAGCAGCTTAGGGACAGGGGCGGGCACTGAAGCTTTCTTT.

Many counts were recorded for this clonotype. The V and J genes are TRBV5-6 and TRBJ1-1, with D maybe TRBD1 (6 bases). CDR3 length equals 17 residues. Trimming pared 4 bases from V and 4 bases from J, leaving 23 bases between. CDR1 is SGHDT and CDR2 is YYEEEE in the germline V gene. CDR3 nucleotide sequence: TGTGCCAGCAGCCTGGGAGGGACCGGGGGCCGGAGCACTGAAGCTTTCTTT. It codes for CASSLGGTGGRSTEAFF.

CDR3 protein: CASSPNSGNTIYF. CDR3 nucleotide sequence: TGTGCCAGTTCACCCAACTCTGGAAACACCATATATTTT. The chain links TRBV19 to TRBJ1-3, with D uncertain. CDR1 and CDR2 (germline): LNHDA, SQIVND (reference sequence). There are 13 residues in the CDR3. V was trimmed by 8 bases and J by 0 bases, leaving 8 bases between them.

This clonotype was picked up many times. The V and J genes are TRBV28 and TRBJ2-7; D tentatively fits TRBD1 or TRBD2 (5 bases each). The CDR3 covers 14 residues. V was shortened by 6 bases and J by 0 bases, with 12 bases between the two germline ends. Germline V CDR1 and CDR2: MDHEN, SYDVKM. CDR3 sequence reads: CASRGSGTSYEQYF. The CDR3 nucleotides read TGTGCCAGCAGGGGGTCAGGGACCTCCTACGAGCAGTACTTC.

This clonotype was detected ten times or more. V and J are TRBV12-3 or TRBV12-4 and TRBJ2-2; D is unclear. CDR3 length: 11 residues. V was trimmed by 4 bases and J by 6 bases, leaving 3 bases between them. In DNA, the CDR3 is TGTGCCAGCAGTTCTGCCGGGGAGCTGTTTTTT. It codes for CASSSAGELFF.